This record looks at one T cell receptor (beta chain) sequence and its context. Its cognate antigen has yet to be identified. No much larger clone exists at a distance of one base, and base qualities are not known. The control cohort was approximately eleven patients given myeloablative marrow transplants with methotrexate plus a calcineurin inhibitor, sampled 1 year after transplant. Peripheral blood and bone marrow mononuclear cells were isolated by Ficoll-Hypaque density centrifugation and were cryopreserved. TRB sequencing used genomic DNA with the immunoSEQ assay at survey resolution or the hsTCRB kit. Regarding the original processing steps: The immunoSEQ software was used for initial read processing, and the LymphoSeq R package was used for repertoire analyses. For each TRB dataset, clonality was calculated as 1 minus normalized Shannon entropy, and the Gini coefficient was computed as well. To infer phenotypes in unsorted samples, TRB sequences from sorted subsets of the recipient or donor were mapped onto the unsorted samples of the same recipient. As stored in TCRdb, this immuneACCESS dataset retains in-frame rearrangements with V and J assigned. A fraction of the clones does not appear; measured against another copy, unresolved V genes explain less than half of the discrepancy, and the remainder lacks a known reason. That table supplies the V and J calls and clone size; D and trimming were determined from the DNA. A total of roughly 14,000 clones appear in this sample, roughly 83% of them only once. The ten largest clones represent around 4.6% of the sample.

The data stem from a study of T cells after posttransplantation cyclophosphamide (TCRdb year 2016). Regarding the study in general: The study tracked T cell repertoire reconstitution by TRB sequencing after myeloablative bone marrow transplantation using posttransplantation cyclophosphamide as GVHD prophylaxis. In 3 patients, up to roughly 3 additional blood samples taken between 2 and 5.2 years after transplant also underwent TRB sequencing, as did pretransplant blood from 4 patients. Public TRB sequences were checked against a database of over 3,500 sequences associated with responses to pathogens, tumor antigens, self-antigens and alloantigens. Blood from every one of the 30 to 40 PTCy patients who had 1-year posttransplant specimens underwent TRB sequencing. Because TRA and TRB clonality correlated tightly in under ten samples, the subsequent TCR analyses were limited to TRB only. Antigen receptor sequencing covered samples from 30 to 45 PTCy-treated patients and some 15 of their related bone marrow donors.

The full study reports these points: Across some 45 patients, TRB clonality was highly associated with recipient CMV seropositivity and CMV reactivation, and PTCy diversity was similar to diversity in CNI/methotrexate controls. The TRB repertoires of T cells infiltrating skin or the GI tract showed only limited overlap with the TRB repertoires found in blood. Donor-recipient similarity was low at 1-2 months but rose over the first year, and later blood repertoires were often dominated by donor CD8+ memory clones.

V trim: 5 bases; J trim: 1 base; unmatched bases: 7. The germline V gene gives CDR1 as MNHNS and CDR2 as SASEGT. From its cysteine to its phenylalanine, the CDR3 spans 15 amino acids. Of the read, only the CDR3 DNA is kept; its 45 bases are in frame from base 1. The chain is made from TRBV6-1 and TRBJ2-7, with TRBD2 identical over 8 junction bases. The source is a male patient aged 18-29 years who received an allogeneic stem cell transplant from a related donor, was CMV-positive, and had no GVHD. Some T cells seen after a transplant may have their origin in the graft donor. Sequenced material: PBMCs, taken roughly 350 days after allogeneic stem cell transplant with calcineurin inhibitor and methotrexate. The CDR3 amino acid sequence is: CASSQLAGPSYEQYF. The nucleotides read TGTGCCAGCAGTCAGCTAGCGGGCCCATCCTACGAGCAGTACTTC.